This T cell receptor beta chain was obtained from a study of blood T cell repertoires in COVID-19. About the study: COVID-19 samples, acute and convalescent, were from the United States, Italy and Spain.

Trimming removed 2 bases from V and 2 bases from J; junction bases left unmatched: 3. Germline CDR1 and CDR2: SGHKS and YYEKEE (reference sequence). There are 15 residues in the CDR3. Using immunoSEQ multiplex PCR, the repertoire was profiled, and TCRdb retains in-frame clones only, with some absent. The sample holds tens of thousands of clones, more than 80% seen once. The chain joins TRBV5-5 to TRBJ1-2, with 10 bases identical to TRBD1. The TCR originated in a woman in her 70s with acute or convalescent COVID-19. The source material was peripheral blood. The CDR3 region has the DNA TGTGCCAGCAGCTTTTCGGGACAGGGGAACTATGGCTACACCTTC. It encodes CASSFSGQGNYGYTF. Based on the CDR3 plus reference TRBV5-5 and TRBJ1-2, the full variable domain is DAGVTQSPTHLIKTRGQQVTLRCSPISGHKSVSWYQQVLGQGPQFIFQYYEKEERGRGNFPDRFSARQFPNYSSELNVNALLLGDSALYLCASSFSGQGNYGYTFGSGTRLTVV.